This T cell receptor (beta chain) derives from a study of T cells in Graves' hyperthyroidism and ophthalmopathy. Study observations and caveats: Most thyroid clonotypes expanded above 0.001 were also detected in blood. By a 13 V-J model, ophthalmopathy was set apart from stable hyperthyroidism.

Concerning this clonotype itself: Its antigen is as yet unknown.

Amplified TCR beta CDR3 regions came from RNA transcripts. An initial round of RT-PCR targeting the TCR CDR3 relied on the HTBI primer set. TCRdb fed the multiplex PCR reads into MiXCR, producing one record per CDR3 protein. This sample has approximately 510,000 distinct CDR3 sequences; over 35% occur once, and the top ten carry 44%. The ends lost 5 bases at V and 5 bases at J; junction bases unmatched: 10. The CDR3 runs 15 residues. Germline-derived CDR1 and CDR2 are ENHRY and SYGVKD. Sequencing was done on a sample of peripheral blood or thyroid tissue (not recorded which). The receptor comes from an adult woman with Graves' disease, either hyperthyroidism or ophthalmopathy (not recorded which). This chain links TRBV10-3 with TRBJ2-5, with 8 bases matching TRBD1. In nucleotides, the CDR3 is TGTGCCATCAGTCGATACTCGACAGGGGACGAGACCCAGTACTTC. It encodes CAISRYSTGDETQYF.